The sequence of this TCR beta chain was determined in a study of PD-L1 blockade in urothelial cancer. Study at large: Researchers found blood samples held a median of roughly 140,000 T cells.

Turning to this clone: What it recognizes is unknown.

Regarding time point: pretreatment peripheral blood. Sequenced by immunoSEQ multiplex PCR; TCRdb stores in-frame clones only, minus some. The sample records 50,000 to 55,000 clones, roughly 75% being singletons. Study-level results: Below-median pretreatment blood TCR clonality was a predictor of better survival.

The length of the CDR3 is 13 residues. With 1 base removed from V and 1 base from J, the gap between germline ends came to 7 bases. The germline CDR1 and CDR2 sequences are GTSNPN and SVGIG (reference sequence). The starting material was PBMCs, obtained around atezolizumab (anti-PD-L1) treatment. This sequence joins TRBV30 and TRBJ1-1; D remains ambiguous. This clonotype originated in a man in his sixties or seventies with urothelial cancer. CDR3 amino acids: CAWSAVSNTEAFF. The CDR3 bases are TGTGCCTGGAGTGCGGTTTCGAACACTGAAGCTTTCTTT. Using reference TRBV30 and TRBJ1-1 for the parts outside the CDR3, the full variable domain is SQTIHQWPATLVQPVGSPLSLECTVEGTSNPNLYWYRQAAGRGLQLLFYSVGIGQISSEVPQNLSASRPQDRQFILSSKKLLLSDSGFYLCAWSAVSNTEAFFGQGTRLTVV.